This TCR beta chain was documented in a study of T cell changes during pregnancy in multiple sclerosis. V lost 0 bases, J lost 8 bases, and 13 bases lay in between. Germline V gives CDR1 MNHNS, CDR2 SASEGT. CDR3 length: 14 residues. Libraries were prepared by immunoSEQ multiplex PCR; TCRdb keeps only in-frame clonotypes and omits some of them. Found here are around 57,000 clones, over 80% of them singletons; the top ten hold 0.89%. The source material was peripheral blood, sampled in the first trimester of pregnancy. This chain links TRBV6-1 with TRBJ1-2; D is unresolved. The receptor's source is a female donor in good health, enrolled as a control in a pregnancy study. The CDR3 DNA sequence: TGTGCCAGCAGTGAAGCGACCCAGGCCCTAGGCTACACCTTC. Translation: CASSEATQALGYTF.